This section outlines one TCR beta chain sequence together with its context. Its antigen is as yet unknown. CDR1 MNHEY and CDR2 SMNVEV come from the germline V gene (reference sequence). The CDR3 length is 15 residues. The ends were cut back, 1 base at V and 4 bases at J, with 13 bases in the middle. This sample is drawn from a study of blood T cells in healthy people across ages. Study results and limitations: Diversity estimated from one million T cells was considered an underestimate.

Sample-barcoded 5' priming and a J-beta primer mix drove a second PCR of roughly 7 to 11 cycles. Each CDR3 protein is one row after TCRdb ran MiXCR on the 5' RACE reads. The repertoire includes 800,000 to 900,000 distinct CDR3 sequences, approximately 67% of them detected once, and roughly a quarter sits in the top ten. The genes are TRBV27 and TRBJ2-5; D is perhaps TRBD2 (6 bases). This TCR derives from a man aged 25 to 40 in good health. The sequenced material came from blood. In DNA, the CDR3 is TGTGCCAGCAGTTTATGGGGGGATCGGGGAGAGACCCAGTACTTC. Translating gives CASSLWGDRGETQYF.